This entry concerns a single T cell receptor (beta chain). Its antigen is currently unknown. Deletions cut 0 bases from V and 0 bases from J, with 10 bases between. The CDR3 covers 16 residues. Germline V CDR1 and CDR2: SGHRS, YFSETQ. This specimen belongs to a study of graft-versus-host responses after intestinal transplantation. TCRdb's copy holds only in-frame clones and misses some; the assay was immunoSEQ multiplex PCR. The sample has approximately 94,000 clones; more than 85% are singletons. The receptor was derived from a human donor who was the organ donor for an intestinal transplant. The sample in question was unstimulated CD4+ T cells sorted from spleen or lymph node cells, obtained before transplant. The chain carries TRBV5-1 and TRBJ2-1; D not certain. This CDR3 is CASSLVGGYSYNEQFF. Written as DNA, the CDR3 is TGCGCCAGCAGCTTGGTTGGCGGCTACTCCTACAATGAGCAGTTCTTC.